The 31 T cell receptor beta chains presented below share a single source sample, sequenced in a study of T cells in Graves' hyperthyroidism and ophthalmopathy (dated by TCRdb to between 2018 and 2021). The method behind the library was multiplex PCR. TCRdb shows the sequencer as Illumina HiSeq 2000. The TCR beta CDR3 regions were amplified from the RNA transcripts. The TCR CDR3 was subjected to a first round of RT-PCR using the HTBI primer set and the Qiagen OneStep RT-PCR kit. Using fastp trimming at Q25 and MiXCR clonotype assembly, TCRdb reanalyzed the public sequencing data and kept in-frame beta chains. Rows are combined by CDR3 protein, so each entry shows the most common genes and DNA. In all, the sample holds approximately 380,000 distinct CDR3 sequences, and about a fifth of those were seen once. The ten largest clones take up around 3.6% of the sample. Sequencing was carried out using blood. The receptors originated from a woman aged 18-29 years with Graves' hyperthyroidism.

Ten or more counts support this clonotype. In nucleotides, the CDR3 is TGTGCCAGCAGTTTACTAGCGGGAGGGTCCGGGGAGCTGTTTTTT. Amino acid sequence: CASSLLAGGSGELFF. The chain links TRBV12-3 or TRBV12-4 to TRBJ2-2; 12 bases line up with TRBD2. This CDR3 comprises 15 residues. With 2 bases clipped from V and 6 bases from J, the junction kept 1 base outside the gene matches.

Many counts were recorded for this clonotype. This chain uses TRBV27 with TRBJ2-7; D is unclear. There are 16 residues in the CDR3. V was shortened by 8 bases and J by 0 bases, with 20 bases between the two germline ends. Germline CDR1 and CDR2: MNHEY and SMNVEV (reference sequence). The CDR3 nucleotides read TGTGCCAGCGCCGCGTTCCGGGCCATGAGCTCCTACGAGCAGTACTTC. It is translated as CASAAFRAMSSYEQYF.

CDR3 nucleotides: TGCAGTGTAGCCCGGGGTGGGGGGCGAGGTGCCAAAAACATTCAGTACTTC. It encodes CSVARGGGRGAKNIQYF. This chain uses TRBV20-1 with TRBJ2-4; either TRBD1 or TRBD2 may fit D (6 bases each). Germline CDR1 and CDR2: DFQATT and SNEGSKA (reference sequence). This CDR3 comprises 17 residues. The ends were cut back, 7 bases at V and 1 base at J, with 23 bases in the middle.

This clonotype was picked up many times. This chain uses TRBV4-1 with TRBJ1-5; the match to TRBD1 covers 7 bases. Looked up from germline, CDR1 is MGHRA and CDR2 is YSYEKL. V lost 4 bases and J lost 6; bases outside the gene matches: 12. The CDR3 loop spans 16 amino acids. The CDR3 DNA follows: TGCGCCAGCAGCCTCGCGGCAGGGACAGCCAGTCAGCCCCAGCATTTT. Protein sequence: CASSLAAGTASQPQHF.

This clonotype was picked up many times. The chain employs TRBV3-1 and TRBJ1-1; D gene uncertain. V was pared by 5 bases and J by 2 bases, with 12 bases between. There are 14 residues in the CDR3. CDR1 and CDR2 from the germline V gene are LGHDT and YNNKEL (reference sequence). CDR3 nucleotide sequence: TGTGCCAGCAGCGAAGCCGGGCCTAACACTGAAGCTTTCTTT. Amino acids: CASSEAGPNTEAFF.

The rearrangement joins TRBV15 to TRBJ2-5; the D call may be TRBD1 or TRBD2 (5 bases each). The CDR3 sequence is 15 residues long. Germline V CDR1 and CDR2: LNHNV, YYDKDF (reference sequence). The V end lost 3 bases, the J end lost 2 bases, and 13 bases lay between the germline ends. CDR3 in amino acids: CATSRDLGGQETQYF. CDR3 in DNA: TGTGCCACCAGCAGGGATCTTGGGGGTCAAGAGACCCAGTACTTC.

This clonotype came up many times. V and J are TRBV5-1 and TRBJ2-5; a possible D gene is TRBD1 (8 bases). The CDR3 consists of 15 residues. Germline CDR1 and CDR2: SGHRS and YFSETQ. V lost 4 bases, J lost 5 bases, and 18 bases lay in between. Here the CDR3 reads CASSIGQGGTETQYF. The DNA for the CDR3 is TGCGCCAGCAGCATAGGACAGGGAGGGACGGAGACCCAGTACTTC.

This clonotype was seen at least ten times. J is TRBJ1-5 and V is TRBV2; TRBD1 is a possible D gene (6 bases). The CDR3 covers 12 residues. Trimming cost V 8 bases and J 7 bases, with 12 bases left between them. Per germline, CDR1 SNHLY and CDR2 FYNNEI. Here the CDR3 DNA reads TGTGCCAGCGGTACAGGGAAACAGCCCCAGCATTTT. Protein product: CASGTGKQPQHF.

In this sample, this clonotype turned up many times. The J gene is TRBJ1-2, the V gene TRBV20-1, with a weak D call TRBD1 (6 bases). With 6 bases removed from V and 10 bases from J, the gap between germline ends came to 24 bases. This CDR3 spans 14 amino acids. Germline V gives CDR1 DFQATT, CDR2 SNEGSKA (reference sequence). In DNA, the CDR3 is TGCAGTGCGGTGGAGCCGGGACACATTTTGGCCTACACCTTC. Amino acid sequence: CSAVEPGHILAYTF.

This rearrangement joins TRBV12-3 or TRBV12-4 to TRBJ2-4; D remains ambiguous. The V gene lost 6 bases and the J gene lost 1 base, with 22 bases spanning the gap. This CDR3 comprises 18 residues. The CDR3 loop reads CASSRSRALGLAKNIQYF. CDR3 nucleotides: TGTGCCAGCAGCCGCTCTAGAGCGTTGGGGTTGGCCAAAAACATTCAGTACTTC.

This clonotype has ten or more counts. It may be a read error: a sequence one base away is much more abundant. The chain employs TRBV20-1 and TRBJ1-3; D is possibly TRBD1 (5 bases). Germline V lookup: CDR1 DFQATT, CDR2 SNEGSKA (reference sequence). This CDR3 region has 13 residues. Trimming pared 4 bases from V and 2 bases from J, leaving 9 bases between. The CDR3 DNA reads as TGCAGTGCTATGACAGAGACTGGAAACACCATATATTTT. It specifies CSAMTETGNTIYF.

The genes are TRBV4-1 and TRBJ2-3; D gene uncertain. The CDR3 totals 14 residues. Germline V lookup: CDR1 MGHRA, CDR2 YSYEKL. Trimming took off 5 bases at V and 0 bases at J, with 9 bases between the two ends. This CDR3 is CASSMRSSTDTQYF. In nucleotides, the CDR3 is TGCGCCAGCAGCATGCGATCTAGCACAGATACGCAGTATTTT.

There are many counts of this clonotype. The chain links TRBV29-1 to TRBJ2-5; perhaps TRBD1 as D (8 bases). The CDR3 covers 15 residues. Trimming pared 3 bases from V and 3 bases from J, leaving 17 bases between. Germline V gene lookup returns CDR1 SQVTM and CDR2 ANQGSEA. The CDR3 nucleotides are TGCAGCGTTGAGGGCCAGGGGGCGGGAGAAGAGACCCAGTACTTC. Residues: CSVEGQGAGEETQYF.

The chain is built from TRBV7-2 and TRBJ2-7; 7 nucleotides agree with TRBD1. CDR1 and CDR2 (germline): SGHTA, FQGNSA. CDR3 size: 13 residues. The trim removed 5 bases at V and 6 bases at J, leaving 7 bases unmatched. CDR3 nucleotides: TGTGCCAGCAGCCTCCTGACAGGGAGCGAGCAGTACTTC. Residues: CASSLLTGSEQYF.

The sample holds many counts of this clonotype. The CDR3 DNA reads as TGTGCCAGCAGTCCGGGGGCCACCTACGAGCAGTACTTC. It encodes CASSPGATYEQYF. This chain links TRBV6-2 or TRBV6-3 with TRBJ2-7; D is perhaps TRBD1 or TRBD2 (6 bases each). This CDR3 has 13 amino acids. V gave up 5 bases and J gave up 2 bases, with 10 bases separating them. Germline V gene data show CDR1 as MNHEY and CDR2 as SVGEGT.

This clonotype was seen repeatedly, ten times or more. This chain links TRBV7-3 with TRBJ2-5; 11 bases fit TRBD2. J lost 4 bases, V lost 5 bases, and 12 bases had no gene match. The CDR3 is 17 residues long. Germline V gene lookup returns CDR1 SGHTA and CDR2 FQGTGA. The CDR3 DNA follows: TGTGCCAGCAGCCCCCACGGTCTAGCGGGGGGTGCAGAGACCCAGTACTTC. It encodes CASSPHGLAGGAETQYF.

This clonotype was counted ten times or more. V gene TRBV12-3 or TRBV12-4 combines with J gene TRBJ1-5, with D unresolved. The length of the CDR3 is 15 residues. V was clipped by 4 bases and J by 2 bases, with 12 bases between them. The CDR3 coding sequence is TGTGCCAGCAGTTACTACACCGGGGGCAATCAGCCCCAGCATTTT. Protein sequence: CASSYYTGGNQPQHF.

This clonotype was detected many times. This chain connects TRBV29-1 to TRBJ1-1, with D perhaps TRBD1 (6 bases). Germline loops: CDR1 SQVTM, CDR2 ANQGSEA. The germline V and J ends were trimmed by 3 bases and 4 bases, with 12 bases remaining between them. The CDR3 length is 13 residues. The CDR3 loop is CSVDGGLVTEAFF. CDR3 DNA: TGCAGCGTTGACGGGGGCTTAGTCACTGAAGCTTTCTTT.

This chain links TRBV7-6 with TRBJ2-2, with TRBD1 identical over 7 bases. V dropped 5 bases and J dropped 4; count of bases not matched to a gene: 13. CDR1 is SGHVS, CDR2 FNYEAQ, per germline. CDR3 length equals 17 residues. The CDR3 nucleotides read TGTGCCAGCAGCAGGGGCCACAGGGGTTCCGGCACCGGGGAGCTGTTTTTT. It yields the protein CASSRGHRGSGTGELFF.

There are many counts of this clonotype. The chain has TRBV2 and TRBJ1-5, with D possibly being TRBD1 (5 bases). Per the germline V gene, CDR1 is SNHLY and CDR2 is FYNNEI. Deletions cut 4 bases from V and 6 bases from J, with 10 bases between. The CDR3 consists of 13 residues. CDR3: CASSGGEGQPQHF. The CDR3 DNA is TGTGCCAGCAGTGGAGGGGAGGGTCAGCCCCAGCATTTT.

This clonotype came up many times. This rearrangement joins TRBV6-2 or TRBV6-3 to TRBJ1-2; D is perhaps TRBD1 (5 bases). Germline CDR1 MNHEY, CDR2 SVGEGT. Trimming removed 1 base from V and 6 bases from J, with 12 bases in between. This CDR3 is 14 amino acids long. CDR3 sequence (DNA): TGTGCCAGCAGTTACTACCGGGGCGGAAATGGCTACACCTTC. It codes for CASSYYRGGNGYTF.

This clonotype came up many times. One end of the junction fails to match germline, which may point to a read error. The rearrangement joins TRBV12-3 or TRBV12-4 to TRBJ2-7; TRBD1 matches 7 bases. The CDR3 runs to 13 residues. The CDR3 region has the DNA TGTGCCAGCGGTTTTCAGGGGGCCTACGAGCAGTACTTC. Encoded protein: CASGFQGAYEQYF.

In its sample, this clonotype was seen many times. This chain uses TRBV28 with TRBJ2-7, with TRBD1 identical over 7 bases. CDR3 length: 15 residues. With 4 bases clipped from V and 4 bases from J, the junction kept 10 bases outside the gene matches. CDR1 is MDHEN and CDR2 is SYDVKM in the germline V gene. As DNA, the CDR3 is TGTGCCAGCAGTTCCCGGGACAGATCTTTATACGAGCAGTACTTC. Translated: CASSSRDRSLYEQYF. Complete variable domain (other parts from reference TRBV28 and TRBJ2-7): DVKVTQSSRYLVKRTGEKVFLECVQDMDHENMFWYRQDPGLGLRLIYFSYDVKMKEKGDIPEGYSVSREKKERFSLILESASTNQTSMYLCASSSRDRSLYEQYFGPGTRLTVT.

This clonotype was counted many times. V and J are TRBV12-3 or TRBV12-4 and TRBJ2-5; D not resolved. The CDR3 spans 12 residues. V was cut by 4 bases and J by 7 bases, with 10 bases left in between. DNA of the CDR3: TGTGCCAGCAGTTCTGGCGTCACGACCCAGTACTTC. As protein: CASSSGVTTQYF.

The chain has TRBV12-5 and TRBJ2-7, with D unresolved. The CDR3 loop spans 15 amino acids. V lost 1 base to trimming and J lost 1 base, with 11 bases between them. Per germline, CDR1 LGHNT and CDR2 FRNRAP. The CDR3 loop reads CASGLAPTSSYEQYF. The CDR3, as DNA: TGTGCTAGTGGTTTGGCCCCCACTTCGTCCTACGAGCAGTACTTC.

This clonotype was observed at least ten times. This chain links TRBV28 with TRBJ2-7, with 8 bases lining up with TRBD1. The J segment lost 2 bases and the V segment lost 5 bases, leaving 8 bases of the junction unmatched. This CDR3 is 15 amino acids long. Germline V lookup: CDR1 MDHEN, CDR2 SYDVKM. This CDR3 is CASSVPGTGTYEQYF. As DNA, the CDR3 is TGTGCCAGCAGTGTACCCGGGACAGGTACCTACGAGCAGTACTTC.

The table lists this clonotype with many counts. CDR3 region: CASKMGGYGYTF. As DNA, the CDR3 is TGTGCCAGCAAGATGGGAGGGTATGGCTACACCTTC. The chain is built from TRBV2 and TRBJ1-2; D call uncertain. Germline CDR1 and CDR2: SNHLY and FYNNEI. V was clipped by 7 bases and J by 5 bases, with 11 bases between them. This CDR3 is built from 12 residues.

The chain carries TRBV7-9 and TRBJ2-2, with a tentative D call TRBD2 (6 bases). This CDR3 region has 15 residues. CDR1 is SEHNR and CDR2 is FQNEAQ in the germline V gene (reference sequence). The V gene lost 6 bases and the J gene lost 4 bases, with 15 bases spanning the gap. The CDR3 DNA is TGTGCCAGCAGATCCCTGACTAGAACCACCGGGGAGCTGTTTTTT. Translation: CASRSLTRTTGELFF.

The chain is built from TRBV6-5 and TRBJ2-7; TRBD2 might be the D (5 bases). The CDR3 is made up of 12 amino acids. V dropped 6 bases and J dropped 5 bases, with 11 bases sitting between them. Germline CDR1 MNHEY, CDR2 SVGAGI. CDR3: CASRRGLNEQYF. CDR3 DNA sequence: TGTGCCAGCAGGCGCGGACTGAACGAGCAGTACTTC.

Only a few counts were recorded for this clonotype. The chain couples TRBV4-1 to TRBJ2-7; 10 bases line up with TRBD2. Germline CDR1 and CDR2: MGHRA and YSYEKL. This CDR3 comprises 14 residues. The V segment lost 2 bases and the J segment 9 bases; nucleotides outside the gene matches: 7. CDR3 in amino acids: CASSQTLAGVGQYF. CDR3 sequence (DNA): TGCGCCAGCAGCCAAACCCTAGCGGGGGTGGGGCAGTACTTC.

This clonotype was seen ten or more times. The V call is TRBV12-5, the J call TRBJ1-5; 7 bases are shared with TRBD1. This CDR3 comprises 15 residues. Germline V lookup: CDR1 LGHNT, CDR2 FRNRAP. Trimming removed 9 bases from V and 1 base from J; junction bases left unmatched: 9. The CDR3 spells CARGPGQLSNQPQHF. Here the CDR3 DNA reads TGTGCTAGGGGTCCGGGACAGTTGAGCAATCAGCCCCAGCATTTT.